This TCR beta chain derives from a study of T cell repertoires in cytomegalovirus infection. This clonotype was counted many times. The antigen is not known. The CDR3 totals 16 residues. J was trimmed by 0 bases and V by 4 bases; bases with no gene match: 3. CDR1 and CDR2 from the germline V gene are SEHNR and FQNEAQ (reference sequence). TCRdb passed the reads through MiXCR, listing each CDR3 protein once. The sample includes 86,000 or so distinct CDR3 sequences, 24% seen only once; the top ten take roughly 50%. The chain joins TRBV7-9 to TRBJ1-5, with TRBD1 matching 10 bases. This TCR was recovered from a human donor in good health (CMV status not recorded). Some clones in this sample may be carry-over from other donors' samples. The sample was CD8+ T cells from cultured PBMCs, taken from culture after CMV antigen stimulation. CDR3 DNA sequence: TGTGCCAGCAGCTCCGGGACAGGGGTTAGCAATCAGCCCCAGCATTTT. It yields the protein CASSSGTGVSNQPQHF.